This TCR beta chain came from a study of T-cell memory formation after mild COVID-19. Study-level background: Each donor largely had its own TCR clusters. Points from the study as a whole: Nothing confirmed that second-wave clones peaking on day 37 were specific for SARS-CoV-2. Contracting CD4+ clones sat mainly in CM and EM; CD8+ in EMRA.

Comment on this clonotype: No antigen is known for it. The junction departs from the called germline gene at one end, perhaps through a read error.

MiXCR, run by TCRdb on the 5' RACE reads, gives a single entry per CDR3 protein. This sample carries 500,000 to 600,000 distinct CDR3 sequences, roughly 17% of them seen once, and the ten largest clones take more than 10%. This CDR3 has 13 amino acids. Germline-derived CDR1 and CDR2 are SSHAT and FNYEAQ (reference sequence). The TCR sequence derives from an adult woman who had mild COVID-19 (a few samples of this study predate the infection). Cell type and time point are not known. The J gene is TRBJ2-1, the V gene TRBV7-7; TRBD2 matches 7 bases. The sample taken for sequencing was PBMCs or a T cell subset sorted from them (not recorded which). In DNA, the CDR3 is TGTGCTAGCAGCCATGGGAGGGACAATGAGCAGTTCTTC. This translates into CASSHGRDNEQFF.